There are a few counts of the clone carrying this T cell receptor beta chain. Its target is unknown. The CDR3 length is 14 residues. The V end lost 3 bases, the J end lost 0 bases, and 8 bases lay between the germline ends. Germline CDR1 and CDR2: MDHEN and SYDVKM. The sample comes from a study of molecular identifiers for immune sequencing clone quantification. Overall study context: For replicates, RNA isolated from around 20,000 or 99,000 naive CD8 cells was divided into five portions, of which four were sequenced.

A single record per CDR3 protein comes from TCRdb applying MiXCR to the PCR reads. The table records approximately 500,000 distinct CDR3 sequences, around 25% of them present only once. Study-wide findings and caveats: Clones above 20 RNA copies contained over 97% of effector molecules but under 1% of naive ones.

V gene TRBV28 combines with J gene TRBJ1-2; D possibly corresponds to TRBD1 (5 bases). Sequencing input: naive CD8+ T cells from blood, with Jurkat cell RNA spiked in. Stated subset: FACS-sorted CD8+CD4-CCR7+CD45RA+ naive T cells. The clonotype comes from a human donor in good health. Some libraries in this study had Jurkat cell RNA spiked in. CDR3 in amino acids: CASSLGRANYGYTF. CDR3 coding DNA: TGTGCCAGCAGTTTGGGCAGGGCTAACTATGGCTACACCTTC.